The 9 T cell receptor beta chains given below trace back to one sample, sequenced in a study of PD-L1 blockade in urothelial cancer. Assay used: immunoSEQ multiplex PCR; TCRdb lists only in-frame clones, some missing. The sample lists around 69,000 clones, under 95% occurring once. Time point described: peripheral blood 6 weeks after treatment start. The sequences come from PBMCs, collected around atezolizumab (anti-PD-L1) treatment. These receptors originate from a woman aged 80 or over with urothelial cancer.

The V and J genes are TRBV19 and TRBJ2-5, with 9 bases lining up with TRBD1. The CDR3 is 15 residues long. Germline V CDR1 and CDR2: LNHDA, SQIVND (reference sequence). V gave up 2 bases and J gave up 5 bases; unmatched junction bases: 6. CDR3 loop: CASSIPGTGSETQYF. The CDR3 nucleotides read TGTGCCAGTAGTATACCCGGGACAGGGAGCGAGACCCAGTACTTC.

This clone has a single count. The J gene is TRBJ2-3, the V gene TRBV12-5; D call uncertain. The CDR3 runs 13 residues. V lost 2 bases to trimming and J lost 3 bases, with 6 bases between them. Germline CDR1 and CDR2: LGHNT and FRNRAP. The CDR3 DNA reads TGTGCTAGTGGTTTGTCCGTTACAGATACGCAGTATTTT. Translation gives CASGLSVTDTQYF.

This sequence joins TRBV29-1 and TRBJ2-7; a possible D gene is TRBD1 (6 bases). V was clipped by 5 bases and J by 2 bases, with 16 bases between them. This CDR3 contains 14 residues. Germline CDR1 is SQVTM and CDR2 is ANQGSEA. CDR3 in DNA: TGCAGCGTTAATTCGGACAGCCGCCCCTACGAGCAGTACTTC. Encoded protein: CSVNSDSRPYEQYF.

The chain employs TRBV14 and TRBJ2-6, with D maybe TRBD1 (5 bases). The CDR3 is 18 residues long. CDR1 and CDR2 from the germline V gene are SGHDN and FVKESK. With 0 bases removed from V and 4 bases from J, the gap between germline ends came to 16 bases. CDR3 DNA sequence: TGTGCCAGCAGCCAAGATCGGGCCAGGGCCTCGGGGGCCAACGTCCTGACTTTC. It is translated as CASSQDRARASGANVLTF. Together with reference TRBV14 and TRBJ2-6, the CDR3 gives the full variable domain: EAGVTQFPSHSVIEKGQTVTLRCDPISGHDNLYWYRRVMGKEIKFLLHFVKESKQDESGMPNNRFLAERTGGTYSTLKVQPAELEDSGVYFCASSQDRARASGANVLTFGAGSRLTVL.

This chain links TRBV6-1 with TRBJ2-2; D ambiguous. This CDR3 spans 15 amino acids. V gave up 5 bases and J gave up 1 base, with 11 bases separating them. The V gene's germline CDR1 is MNHNS and CDR2 SASEGT. The CDR3 loop reads CASSQIFQNTGELFF. The CDR3 DNA follows: TGTGCCAGCAGTCAGATTTTTCAGAACACCGGGGAGCTGTTTTTT.

The chain joins TRBV18 to TRBJ2-2; TRBD1 agrees at 10 bases. This CDR3 is built from 17 residues. V shed 6 bases, J shed 1 base, and the junction held 8 bases outside the gene matches. Per germline, CDR1 KGHSH and CDR2 LQKENI. CDR3 in DNA: TGTGCCAGCTCCCGAACCGGGACAGGGGAGAACACCGGGGAGCTGTTTTTT. Its protein product is CASSRTGTGENTGELFF. The variable domain in full, completed from reference TRBV18 and TRBJ2-2, reads NAGVMQNPRHLVRRRGQEARLRCSPMKGHSHVYWYRQLPEEGLKFMVYLQKENIIDESGMPKERFSAEFPKEGPSILRIQQVVRGDSAAYFCASSRTGTGENTGELFFGEGSRLTVL.

This chain joins TRBV6-4 and TRBJ2-1; D is perhaps TRBD2 (6 bases). Germline V gene sequence: CDR1 MRHNA, CDR2 SNTAGT. CDR3 length equals 14 residues. Trimming took off 5 bases at V and 15 bases at J, with 23 bases between the two ends. CDR3 DNA: TGTGCCAGCAGTTCCTCCGGTGGCGGGGAAGAGTCGTTCTTC. Translating it yields CASSSSGGGEESFF.

The chain is built from TRBV5-1 and TRBJ1-4; a weak D match, TRBD1 (5 bases). CDR1 SGHRS and CDR2 YFSETQ come from the germline V gene. V was trimmed by 0 bases and J by 6 bases, leaving 12 bases between them. This CDR3 has 15 amino acids. The CDR3 loop reads CASSLGGRGDEKLFF. CDR3 sequence (DNA): TGCGCCAGCAGCTTGGGAGGGAGGGGCGATGAAAAACTGTTTTTT.

This sequence joins TRBV19 and TRBJ2-3; D is undetermined. Per germline, CDR1 LNHDA and CDR2 SQIVND (reference sequence). The CDR3 is 14 residues long. V lost 4 bases, J lost 0 bases, and 8 bases lay in between. The CDR3 here is CASSSTHSTDTQYF. The CDR3 bases are TGTGCCAGTAGTAGTACTCACAGCACAGATACGCAGTATTTT.